This is a list of T cell receptor beta chains from one sample in a study of T cells in Graves' hyperthyroidism and ophthalmopathy. TCRdb re-derived calls from the multiplex PCR reads in MiXCR, one entry per CDR3 protein. The table lists some 650,000 distinct CDR3 sequences, around 16% of them singletons. The sequencing input was blood. These TCRs come from a woman in her thirties or forties with Graves' ophthalmopathy. Each CDR3 is given with its conserved first and last residue. Fields, in order: D gene, clone size, J gene, V gene, CDR3 DNA, CDR3 protein. D genes are given only for firm matches. The listing skips clone size in some rows; elsewhere it reads once, few, many or a size class.

TRBD2,many,TRBJ2-7,TRBV3-1,TGTGCCAGCAGCCAGGCCAGCGGGAGTCGCGAGCAGTACTTC,CASSQASGSREQYF
TRBD1,many,TRBJ1-1,TRBV6-5,TGTGCCAGCAGTTACGCGGGACAGGGCAGGACTGAAGCTTTCTTT,CASSYAGQGRTEAFF
.,.,TRBJ2-2,TRBV9,TGTGCCAGCAGGGGCAGGGTGAACACCGGGGAGCTGTTTTTT,CASRGRVNTGELFF
.,.,TRBJ1-4,TRBV6-1,TGTGCCAGCAGTGAAGCCCCCCGAGCTGAAAAACTGTTTTTT,CASSEAPRAEKLFF
.,many,TRBJ2-2,TRBV11-2,TGTGCCAGCAGTTCAGCCGGTGCGAACACCGGGGAGCTGTTTTTT,CASSSAGANTGELFF
.,.,TRBJ1-5,TRBV3-1,TGTGCCAGCAGCCAGCGGACAGGCAATCAGCCCCAGCATTTT,CASSQRTGNQPQHF
TRBD2,.,TRBJ2-3,TRBV9,TGTGCCAGCAGCGTAGGAACTGGCGGGGGGGGCACAGATACGCAGTATTTT,CASSVGTGGGGTDTQYF
.,few,TRBJ2-7,TRBV4-1,TGCGCCAGCAGCCAAGACAATCCAGCCTTCTACGAGCAGTACTTC,CASSQDNPAFYEQYF
TRBD1,few,TRBJ1-5,TRBV6-1,TGTGCCAGCAAGAGGGACAGGGTGGGCCAGCCCCAGCATTTT,CASKRDRVGQPQHF
.,few,TRBJ1-5,TRBV2,TGTGCCAGCAGTCGGGGGGCAAGCAATCAGCCCCAGCATTTT,CASSRGASNQPQHF
.,few,TRBJ1-1,TRBV20-1,TGCAGTGCCACAGTTACTTCCCGCACTGAAGCTTTCTTT,CSATVTSRTEAFF
.,.,TRBJ2-7,TRBV7-3,TGTGCCAGCAGCGCCGAAGGGGCAGGCCTATCCTACGAGCAGTACTTC,CASSAEGAGLSYEQYF
.,many,TRBJ1-1,TRBV20-1,TGCAGTGCTAGAGATCCTACCCGGGTGACTGAAGCTTTCTTT,CSARDPTRVTEAFF
.,.,TRBJ2-5,TRBV18,TGTGCCAGCTCACCGGCCTACAGGGAGGAGACCCAGTACTTC,CASSPAYREETQYF
TRBD1,.,TRBJ2-1,TRBV12-3/TRBV12-4,TGTGCCAGCAGCCCGAACCTGGGACAGGGGAACAATGAGCAGTTCTTC,CASSPNLGQGNNEQFF
.,.,TRBJ2-1,TRBV4-1,TGCGCCAGCAGCCAAGAGCCGTATAGGCCAAGAGACAATGAGCAGTTCTTC,CASSQEPYRPRDNEQFF
.,many,TRBJ1-2,TRBV6-1,TGTGCCAGCAGACTTGACACCGACTTGAGGGGCTACACCTTC,CASRLDTDLRGYTF
.,.,TRBJ2-2,TRBV9,TGTGCCAGCAGCTTATTAGCGGTGAACACCGGGGAGCTGTTTTTT,CASSLLAVNTGELFF
TRBD2,.,TRBJ2-1,TRBV7-9,TGTGCCAGCAGCTTAGCGCCAGGGACTAGCGGGAGGGCCTACAATGAGCAGTTCTTC,CASSLAPGTSGRAYNEQFF
TRBD1,many,TRBJ2-5,TRBV30,TGTGCCTGGAGACCAGGGGGCGCGGTCCAAGAGACCCAGTACTTC,CAWRPGGAVQETQYF
.,few,TRBJ2-7,TRBV29-1,TGCAGCGTTGCAAACAGAGCCTACGAGCAGTACTTC,CSVANRAYEQYF
.,.,TRBJ2-2,TRBV28,TGTGCCAGCAGCCAACTCCCCGGGGAGCTGTTTTTT,CASSQLPGELFF
.,.,TRBJ1-6,TRBV6-1,TGTGCCAGCAGTGACCCGGGCAGGGTGACTTATAATTCACCCCTCCACTTT,CASSDPGRVTYNSPLHF
.,many,TRBJ2-1,TRBV29-1,TGCAGCGTTGTTGGCAGCTACAATGAGCAGTTCTTC,CSVVGSYNEQFF
TRBD1,few,TRBJ1-5,TRBV19,TGTGCCAGTAGTCCAACCGGACAGGGGGGTCAGCCCCAGCATTTT,CASSPTGQGGQPQHF
TRBD1,.,TRBJ2-7,TRBV5-1,TGCGCCAGCAGCGAAGACAGGGGGCACAACGAGCAGTACTTC,CASSEDRGHNEQYF
.,few,TRBJ2-7,TRBV5-5,TGTGCCAGCAGCGATGTAACGAACTACGAGCAGTACTTC,CASSDVTNYEQYF
.,many,TRBJ1-2,TRBV28,TGTGCCAGCAGATCAGGGGATGGCTACACCTTC,CASRSGDGYTF
.,few,TRBJ2-7,TRBV29-1,TGCAGCGTTAAAGAGAGGGTAGGCCCTCTCTACGAGCAGTACTTC,CSVKERVGPLYEQYF
.,few,TRBJ2-3,TRBV6-1,TGTGCCAGCAGTTCCCTCCTCACAGATACGCAGTATTTT,CASSSLLTDTQYF
TRBD1,many,TRBJ2-7,TRBV18,TGTGCCAGCTCACCACTATTACAGGGGAGCGAGCAGTACTTC,CASSPLLQGSEQYF
TRBD1,few,TRBJ2-6,TRBV6-1,TGTGCCAGCAGTGAAGCGGGATGGTTAGTGGGGACAGGGAGCTCTGGGGCCAACGTCCTGACTTTC,CASSEAGWLVGTGSSGANVLTF
.,.,TRBJ2-4,TRBV5-1,TGCGCCAGCAGCTCAGACAGCTCATTAGCCAAAAACATTCAGTACTTC,CASSSDSSLAKNIQYF
.,.,TRBJ1-4,TRBV27,TGTGCCAGCACCTCTACAGGGTTCGGAGAAAAACTGTTTTTT,CASTSTGFGEKLFF
.,.,TRBJ1-3,TRBV2,TGTGCCAGCGGTACTAGAGGAAACACCATATATTTT,CASGTRGNTIYF
TRBD2,many,TRBJ2-5,TRBV12-3/TRBV12-4,TGTGCCAGCAGTTCTAGGCTAGCGGGGGGGCCTCCCCTAGAGACCCAGTACTTC,CASSSRLAGGPPLETQYF
.,many,TRBJ2-5,TRBV18,TGTGCCAGCTCACCATCGGGAGAGACCCAGTACTTC,CASSPSGETQYF
.,many,TRBJ1-5,TRBV20-1,TGCAGTGCTAGAGATCCCTTGAGGCAGACTCATAATCAGCCCCAGCATTTT,CSARDPLRQTHNQPQHF
.,many,TRBJ2-3,TRBV18,TGTGCCAGCTCACCACGGAGGATCAGTGTGGATACGCAGTATTTT,CASSPRRISVDTQYF
.,many,TRBJ1-1,TRBV5-1,TGCGCCAGCAGTCACGGACTGAACACTGAAGCTTTCTTT,CASSHGLNTEAFF
TRBD1,.,TRBJ2-2,TRBV2,TGTGCCAGCAGTGAATACAGGGGAGCCGGGGAGCTGTTTTTT,CASSEYRGAGELFF
.,many,TRBJ1-1,TRBV20-1,TGCAGTGCTAGAGAGTGGGTAGCGAACACTGAAGCTTTCTTT,CSAREWVANTEAFF
.,many,TRBJ2-7,TRBV7-2,TGTGCCAGCAGCTTTTCCCGGGATACCTACGAGCAGTACTTC,CASSFSRDTYEQYF
TRBD1,.,TRBJ2-2,TRBV2,TGTGCCAGCAGTAAAGCACAGGGGGAAACCGGGGAGCTGTTTTTT,CASSKAQGETGELFF
.,many,TRBJ1-6,TRBV11-2,TGTGCCAGCAGCCCTACCTCTACAGCGACTCCCCTCCACTTT,CASSPTSTATPLHF
TRBD2,few,TRBJ2-7,TRBV12-3/TRBV12-4,TGTGCCAGCAGCCCTCCTAGCGGGGGGGCTTGGGAGCAGTACTTC,CASSPPSGGAWEQYF
.,many,TRBJ2-1,TRBV5-1,TGTGCCAGCAGCTTAGCGTCGGACAATGAGCAGTTCTTC,CASSLASDNEQFF
.,.,TRBJ1-2,TRBV6-5,TGTGCCAGCAGCTACTCGATATCAGGCGGAGGCTACACCTTC,CASSYSISGGGYTF
TRBD1,many,TRBJ1-5,TRBV28,TGTGCCAGCAGGCTGGGGACAGCCTATAGCAATCAGCCCCAGCATTTT,CASRLGTAYSNQPQHF
TRBD1,.,TRBJ1-3,TRBV4-1,TGCGCCAGCAGCCCCAGGACAGGGGTGGGTGGAAACACCATATATTTT,CASSPRTGVGGNTIYF
.,.,TRBJ1-5,TRBV4-1,TGCGCCAGCAGCCAAGGCCCGGGGGACAAAGGGCATAGCAATCAGCCCCAGCATTTT,CASSQGPGDKGHSNQPQHF
.,few,TRBJ2-5,TRBV6-1,TGTGCCAGCAGCCTTAGCAGGGACGGAAAAGAGACCCAGTACTTC,CASSLSRDGKETQYF
.,few,TRBJ2-7,TRBV27,TGTGCCAGCAAGGGCCAATCCTACGAGCAGTACTTC,CASKGQSYEQYF
.,few,TRBJ2-7,TRBV7-9,TGTGCCAGCAGTGGGTCTGGCGGGATGTCCTACGAGCAGTACTTC,CASSGSGGMSYEQYF
.,many,TRBJ2-1,TRBV30,TGTGCCTCCTCACCCGGGGGTGAGCAGTTCTTC,CASSPGGEQFF